A single TCR beta chain is shown here with its context. CDR3 length equals 16 residues. The germline CDR1 and CDR2 sequences are SGHTS and YDEGEE. The V end lost 4 bases, the J end lost 3 bases, and 16 bases lay between the germline ends. Everyone who took part was roughly 18 to 89 years old, and they came from 24 US areas. Researchers sorted participants into cohorts using their self-reported clinical history. The sample originates from a study of blood T cell repertoires in COVID-19. Background on the study: PBMCs, B-cell-depleted T cells, or T cells were the source of the cDNA or gDNA that made up the material.

Per the study methods: Amplification with reference gene primers provided the estimates of nucleated cell counts. The data were produced by immunoSEQ multiplex PCR, yet TCRdb's version contains in-frame clones alone and is incomplete. V and J calls and clone size follow that table, whereas D and trimming were derived from the DNA. The table shows about 200,000 clones, with approximately 86% occurring only once. The clonotype comes from a woman in her thirties or forties with acute COVID-19. Sequencing input: PBMCs or T cells enriched from blood (not recorded which). The chain links TRBV5-8 to TRBJ2-2; D perhaps matches TRBD1 (6 bases). Here the CDR3 DNA reads TGTGCCAGCAGCGCCTCCGGGACACCCTACACCGGGGAGCTGTTTTTT. Its translation: CASSASGTPYTGELFF.